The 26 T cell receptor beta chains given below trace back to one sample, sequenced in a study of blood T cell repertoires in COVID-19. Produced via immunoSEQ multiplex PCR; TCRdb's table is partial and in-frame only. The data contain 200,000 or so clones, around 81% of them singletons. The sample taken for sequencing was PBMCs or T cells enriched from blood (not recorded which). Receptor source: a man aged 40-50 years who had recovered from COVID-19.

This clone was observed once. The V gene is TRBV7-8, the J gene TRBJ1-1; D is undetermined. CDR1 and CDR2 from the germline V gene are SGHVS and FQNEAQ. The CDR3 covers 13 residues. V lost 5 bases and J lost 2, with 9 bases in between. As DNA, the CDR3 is TGTGCCAGCAGCCCTAGAATCAACACTGAAGCTTTCTTT. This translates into CASSPRINTEAFF.

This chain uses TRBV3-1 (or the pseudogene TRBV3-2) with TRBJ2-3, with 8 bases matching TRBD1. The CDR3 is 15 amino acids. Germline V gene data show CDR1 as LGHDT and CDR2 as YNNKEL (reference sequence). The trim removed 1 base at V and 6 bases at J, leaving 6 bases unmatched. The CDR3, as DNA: TGTGCCAGCAGCCAAGCACAGACAGGGGTGGATACGCAGTATTTT. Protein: CASSQAQTGVDTQYF.

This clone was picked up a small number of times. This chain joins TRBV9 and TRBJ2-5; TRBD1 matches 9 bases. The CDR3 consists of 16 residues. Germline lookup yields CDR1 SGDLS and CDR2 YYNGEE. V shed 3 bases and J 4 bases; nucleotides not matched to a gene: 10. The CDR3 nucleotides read TGTGCCAGCAGCGCCGAGGCGGGGACAGGGCGAGAGACCCAGTACTTC. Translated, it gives CASSAEAGTGRETQYF.

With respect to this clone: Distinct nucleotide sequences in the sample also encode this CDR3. The CDR3: CASSSGVGETQYF. The CDR3 DNA reads TGCGCCAGCAGCTCCGGGGTTGGGGAGACCCAGTACTTC. The chain employs TRBV5-1 and TRBJ2-5; D possibly corresponds to TRBD2 (5 bases). This CDR3 region has 13 residues. V lost 3 bases to trimming and J lost 5 bases, with 11 bases between them. Germline CDR1 and CDR2: SGHRS and YFSETQ.

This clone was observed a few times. The CDR3, as DNA: TGTGCCATCAGTGAAGTCAGGAACACTGAAGCTTTCTTT. As protein: CAISEVRNTEAFF. The chain couples TRBV10-3 to TRBJ1-1, with D uncertain. CDR1 is ENHRY and CDR2 is SYGVKD in the germline V gene. The V and J ends lost 3 bases and 1 base respectively, with 6 bases between them. This CDR3 has 13 residues.

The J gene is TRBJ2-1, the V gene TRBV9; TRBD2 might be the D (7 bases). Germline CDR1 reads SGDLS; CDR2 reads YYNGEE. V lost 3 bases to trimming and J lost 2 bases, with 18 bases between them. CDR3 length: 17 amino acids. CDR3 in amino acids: CASSEGGGPAPYNEQFF. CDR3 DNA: TGTGCCAGCAGCGAGGGGGGAGGGCCGGCGCCCTACAATGAGCAGTTCTTC.

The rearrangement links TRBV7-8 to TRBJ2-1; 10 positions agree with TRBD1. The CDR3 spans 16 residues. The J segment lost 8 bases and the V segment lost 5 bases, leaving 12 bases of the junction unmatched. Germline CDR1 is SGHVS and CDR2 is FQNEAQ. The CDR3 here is CASSPDRTGGLYEQFF. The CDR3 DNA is TGTGCCAGCAGCCCTGACCGGACAGGGGGATTATATGAGCAGTTCTTC.

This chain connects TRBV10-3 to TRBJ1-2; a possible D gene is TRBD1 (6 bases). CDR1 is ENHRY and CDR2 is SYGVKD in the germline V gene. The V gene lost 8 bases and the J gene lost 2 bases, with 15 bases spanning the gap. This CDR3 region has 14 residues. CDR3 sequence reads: CAIDLTGLNYGYTF. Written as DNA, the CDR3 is TGTGCCATCGATTTGACAGGATTAAACTATGGCTACACCTTC.

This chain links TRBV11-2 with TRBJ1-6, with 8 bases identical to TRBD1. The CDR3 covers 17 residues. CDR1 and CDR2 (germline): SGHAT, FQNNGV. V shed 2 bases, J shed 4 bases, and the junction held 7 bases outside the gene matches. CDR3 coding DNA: TGTGCCAGCAGCTTAACCCCAGGGGGCTTGTATAATTCACCCCTCCACTTT. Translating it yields CASSLTPGGLYNSPLHF.

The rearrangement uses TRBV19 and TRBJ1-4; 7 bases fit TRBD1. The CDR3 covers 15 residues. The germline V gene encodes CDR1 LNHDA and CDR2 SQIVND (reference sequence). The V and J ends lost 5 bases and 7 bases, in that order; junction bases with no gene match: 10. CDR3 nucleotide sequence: TGTGCCAGTAGTTTAGGACAGGCGGAAGTTGAAAAACTGTTTTTT. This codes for CASSLGQAEVEKLFF.

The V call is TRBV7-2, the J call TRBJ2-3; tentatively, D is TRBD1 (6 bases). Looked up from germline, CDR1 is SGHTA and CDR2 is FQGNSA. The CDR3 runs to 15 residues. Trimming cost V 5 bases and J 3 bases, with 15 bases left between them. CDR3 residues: CASSRSQGATDTQYF. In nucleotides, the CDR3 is TGTGCCAGCAGCCGCTCACAGGGTGCGACAGATACGCAGTATTTT.

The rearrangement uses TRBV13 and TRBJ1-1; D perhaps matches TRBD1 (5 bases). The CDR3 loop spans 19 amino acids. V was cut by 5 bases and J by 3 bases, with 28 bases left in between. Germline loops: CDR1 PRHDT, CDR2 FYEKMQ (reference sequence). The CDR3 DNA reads TGTGCCAGCAGCCGCCTGGTCGGGGGTGATCGAGTATGGGACACTGAAGCTTTCTTT. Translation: CASSRLVGGDRVWDTEAFF. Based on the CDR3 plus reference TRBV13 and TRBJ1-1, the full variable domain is AAGVIQSPRHLIKEKRETATLKCYPIPRHDTVYWYQQGPGQDPQFLISFYEKMQSDKGSIPDRFSAQQFSDYHSELNMSSLELGDSALYFCASSRLVGGDRVWDTEAFFGQGTRLTVV.

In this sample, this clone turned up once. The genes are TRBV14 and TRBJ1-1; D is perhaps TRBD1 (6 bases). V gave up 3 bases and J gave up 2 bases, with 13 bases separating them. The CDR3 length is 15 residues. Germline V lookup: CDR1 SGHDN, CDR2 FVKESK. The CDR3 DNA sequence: TGTGCCAGCAGCCAGCTTGGACAGTCAAACACTGAAGCTTTCTTT. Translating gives CASSQLGQSNTEAFF. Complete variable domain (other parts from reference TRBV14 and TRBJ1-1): EAGVTQFPSHSVIEKGQTVTLRCDPISGHDNLYWYRRVMGKEIKFLLHFVKESKQDESGMPNNRFLAERTGGTYSTLKVQPAELEDSGVYFCASSQLGQSNTEAFFGQGTRLTVV.

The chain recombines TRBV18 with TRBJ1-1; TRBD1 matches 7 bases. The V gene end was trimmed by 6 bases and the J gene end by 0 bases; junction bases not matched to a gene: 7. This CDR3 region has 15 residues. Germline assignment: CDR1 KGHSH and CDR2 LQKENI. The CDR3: CASSRETGLNTEAFF. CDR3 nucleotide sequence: TGTGCCAGCTCGCGAGAGACAGGGTTGAACACTGAAGCTTTCTTT.

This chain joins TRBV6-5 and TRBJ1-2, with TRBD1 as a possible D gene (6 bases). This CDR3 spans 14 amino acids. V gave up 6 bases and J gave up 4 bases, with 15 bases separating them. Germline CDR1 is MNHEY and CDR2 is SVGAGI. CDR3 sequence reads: CASSPGVGAYGYTF. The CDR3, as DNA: TGTGCCAGCAGCCCAGGGGTAGGGGCCTATGGCTACACCTTC.

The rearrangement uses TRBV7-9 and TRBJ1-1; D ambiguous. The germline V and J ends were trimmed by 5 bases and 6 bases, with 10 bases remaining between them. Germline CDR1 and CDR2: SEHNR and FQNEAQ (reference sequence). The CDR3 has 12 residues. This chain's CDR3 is CASSPFGAEAFF. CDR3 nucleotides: TGTGCCAGCAGCCCCTTCGGGGCTGAAGCTTTCTTT.

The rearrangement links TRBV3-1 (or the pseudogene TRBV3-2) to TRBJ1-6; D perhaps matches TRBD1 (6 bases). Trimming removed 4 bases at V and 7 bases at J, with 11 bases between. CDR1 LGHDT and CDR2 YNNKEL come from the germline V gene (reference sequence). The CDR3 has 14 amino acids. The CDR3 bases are TGTGCCAGCAGCCGGAACAGGGACAATTCACCCCTCCACTTT. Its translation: CASSRNRDNSPLHF.

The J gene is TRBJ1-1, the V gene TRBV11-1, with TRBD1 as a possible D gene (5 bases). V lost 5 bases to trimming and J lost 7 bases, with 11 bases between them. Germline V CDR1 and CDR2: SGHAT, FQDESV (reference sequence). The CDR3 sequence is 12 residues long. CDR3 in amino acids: CASSHDSVEAFF. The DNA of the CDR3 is TGTGCCAGCAGCCACGACAGCGTTGAAGCTTTCTTT. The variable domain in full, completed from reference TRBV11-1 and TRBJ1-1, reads EAEVAQSPRYKITEKSQAVAFWCDPISGHATLYWYRQILGQGPELLVQFQDESVVDDSQLPKDRFSAERLKGVDSTLKIQPAELGDSAMYLCASSHDSVEAFFGQGTRLTVV.

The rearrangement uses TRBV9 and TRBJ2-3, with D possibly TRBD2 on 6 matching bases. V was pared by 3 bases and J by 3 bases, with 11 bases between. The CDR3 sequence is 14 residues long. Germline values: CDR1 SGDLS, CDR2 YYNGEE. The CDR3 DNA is TGTGCCAGCAGCGAAATAGGGACTACAGATACGCAGTATTTT. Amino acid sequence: CASSEIGTTDTQYF.

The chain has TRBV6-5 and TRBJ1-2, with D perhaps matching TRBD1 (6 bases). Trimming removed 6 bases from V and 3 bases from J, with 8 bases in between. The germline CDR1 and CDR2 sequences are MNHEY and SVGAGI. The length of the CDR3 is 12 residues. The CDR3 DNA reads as TGTGCCAGCAGACAGGGTGACTATGGCTACACCTTC. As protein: CASRQGDYGYTF.

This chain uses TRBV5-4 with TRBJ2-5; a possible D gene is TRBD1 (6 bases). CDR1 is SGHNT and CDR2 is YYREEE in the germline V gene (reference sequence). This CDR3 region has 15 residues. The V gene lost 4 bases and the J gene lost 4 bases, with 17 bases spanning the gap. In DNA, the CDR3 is TGTGCCAGCAGCGAGCCGGGATCCAGGGGAGAGACCCAGTACTTC. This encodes CASSEPGSRGETQYF.

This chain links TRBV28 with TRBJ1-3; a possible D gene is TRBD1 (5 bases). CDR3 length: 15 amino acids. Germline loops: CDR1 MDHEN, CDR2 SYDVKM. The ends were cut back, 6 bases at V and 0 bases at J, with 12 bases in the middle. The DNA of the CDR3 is TGTGCCAGCAGGCCCAGACAGTTCTCTGGAAACACCATATATTTT. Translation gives CASRPRQFSGNTIYF.

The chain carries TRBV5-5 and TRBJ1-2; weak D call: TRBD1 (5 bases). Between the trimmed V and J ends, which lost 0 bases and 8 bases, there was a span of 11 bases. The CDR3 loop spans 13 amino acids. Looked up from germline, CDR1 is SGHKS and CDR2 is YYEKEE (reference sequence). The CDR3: CASSLEGAGGYTF. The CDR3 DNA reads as TGTGCCAGCAGCTTGGAAGGGGCAGGAGGCTACACCTTC.

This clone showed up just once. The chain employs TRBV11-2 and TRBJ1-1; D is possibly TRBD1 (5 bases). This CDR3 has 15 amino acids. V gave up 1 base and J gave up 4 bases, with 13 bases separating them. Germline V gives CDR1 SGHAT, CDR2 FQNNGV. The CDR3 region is CASSLVMGGGTEAFF. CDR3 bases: TGTGCCAGCAGCTTAGTAATGGGGGGGGGCACTGAAGCTTTCTTT.

The CDR3 sequence is CASSQPRERGVDRNTGELFF. The CDR3 DNA follows: TGCGCCAGCAGCCAACCACGGGAGCGGGGGGTCGACAGGAACACCGGGGAGCTGTTTTTT. The V call is TRBV4-3, the J call TRBJ2-2; 9 positions match TRBD2. CDR1 is LGHNA, CDR2 YSLEER, per germline. This CDR3 spans 20 amino acids. V lost 2 bases to trimming and J lost 1 base; unmatched junction nucleotides: 14.

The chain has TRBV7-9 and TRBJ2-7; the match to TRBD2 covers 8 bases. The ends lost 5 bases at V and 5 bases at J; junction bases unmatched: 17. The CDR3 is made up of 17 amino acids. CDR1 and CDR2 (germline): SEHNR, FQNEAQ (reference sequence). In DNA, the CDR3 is TGTGCCAGCAGCCCTCCCCCTGAAGCGGGGGTAATCCACGAGCAGTACTTC. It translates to CASSPPPEAGVIHEQYF.